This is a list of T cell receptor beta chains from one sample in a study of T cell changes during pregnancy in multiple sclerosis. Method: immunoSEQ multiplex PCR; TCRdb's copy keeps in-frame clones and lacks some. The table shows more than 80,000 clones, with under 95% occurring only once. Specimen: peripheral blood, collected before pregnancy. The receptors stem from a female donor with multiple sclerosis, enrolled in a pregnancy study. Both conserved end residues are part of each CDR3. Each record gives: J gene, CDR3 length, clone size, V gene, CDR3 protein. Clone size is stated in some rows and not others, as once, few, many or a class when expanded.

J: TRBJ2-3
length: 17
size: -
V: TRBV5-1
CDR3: CASSLRLAGAPTDTQYF

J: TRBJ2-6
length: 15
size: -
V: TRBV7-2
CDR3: CASSLDSSGANVLTF

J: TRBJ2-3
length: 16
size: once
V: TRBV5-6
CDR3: CASSLRGTSGSPTQYF

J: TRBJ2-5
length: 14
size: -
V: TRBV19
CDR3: CASSSAGVRETQYF

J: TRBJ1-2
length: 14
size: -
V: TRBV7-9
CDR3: CASSEGVYSYGYTF

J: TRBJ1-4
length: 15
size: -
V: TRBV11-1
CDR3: CASGPGTSTNEKLFF

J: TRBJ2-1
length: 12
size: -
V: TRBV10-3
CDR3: CAISETGSEQFF

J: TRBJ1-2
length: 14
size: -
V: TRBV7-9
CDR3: CASSYGQGADGYTF

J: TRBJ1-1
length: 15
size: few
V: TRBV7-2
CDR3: CASSFVGDRTNEAFF

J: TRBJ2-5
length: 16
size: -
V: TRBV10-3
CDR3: CAISGQGRGRGETQYF

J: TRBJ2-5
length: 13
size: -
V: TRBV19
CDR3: CASSTGTQETQYF

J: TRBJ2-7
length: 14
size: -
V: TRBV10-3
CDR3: CAISDQKTRYEQYF

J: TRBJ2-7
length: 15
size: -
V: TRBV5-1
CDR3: CASSLTAGGQHEQYF

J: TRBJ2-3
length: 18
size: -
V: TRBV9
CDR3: CASSALGSGGAGTDTQYF

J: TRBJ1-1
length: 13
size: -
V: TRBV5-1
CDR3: CASSPDRGTEAFF

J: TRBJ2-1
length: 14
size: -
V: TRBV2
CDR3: CASKVRGLPNEQFF

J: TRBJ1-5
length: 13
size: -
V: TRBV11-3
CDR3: CASSLYEGEPQHF

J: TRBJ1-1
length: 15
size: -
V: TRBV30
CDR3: CAWTSWGGRGTEAFF

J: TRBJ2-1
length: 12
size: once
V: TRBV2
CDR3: CASSGQGSDPFF

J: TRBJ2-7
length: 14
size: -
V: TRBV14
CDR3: CASSGNSGYYEQYF

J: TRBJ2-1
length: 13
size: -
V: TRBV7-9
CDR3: CASSLSQSNEQFF

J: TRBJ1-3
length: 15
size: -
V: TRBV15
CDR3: CATSRQGSSGNTIYF

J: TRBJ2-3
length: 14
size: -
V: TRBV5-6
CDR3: CASSGGSITDTQYF

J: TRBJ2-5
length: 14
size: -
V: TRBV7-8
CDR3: CASSDRTSLETQYF

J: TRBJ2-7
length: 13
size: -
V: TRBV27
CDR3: CASRSTGSYEQYF

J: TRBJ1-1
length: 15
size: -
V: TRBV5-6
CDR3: CASSLRTGVGTEAFF

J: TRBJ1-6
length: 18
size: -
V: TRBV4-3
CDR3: CASSQDSPGTSYNSPLHF

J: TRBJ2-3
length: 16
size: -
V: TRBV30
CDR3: CAWSVLPGAITDTQYF

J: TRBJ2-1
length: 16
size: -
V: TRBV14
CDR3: CASSQDSGSSYNEQFF

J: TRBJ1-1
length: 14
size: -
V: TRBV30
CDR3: CAWSVGLNGVEAFF

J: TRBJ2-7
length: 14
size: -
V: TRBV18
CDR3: CASSGTGQRYEQYF

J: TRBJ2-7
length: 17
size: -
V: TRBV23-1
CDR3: CASSQSRRGSLSYEQYF

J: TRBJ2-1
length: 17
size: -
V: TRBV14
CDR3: CASSLRRTSGMNNEQFF

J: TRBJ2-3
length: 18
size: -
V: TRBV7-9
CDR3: CASSFPLNSGELADTQYF

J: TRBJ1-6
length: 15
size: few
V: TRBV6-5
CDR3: CASSPAEGYNSPLHF

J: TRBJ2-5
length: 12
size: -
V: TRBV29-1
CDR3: CSVLAGEETQYF

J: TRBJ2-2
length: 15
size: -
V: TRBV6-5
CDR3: CASSAHRGGTGELFF

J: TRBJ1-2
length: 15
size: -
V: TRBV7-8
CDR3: CASSLAPGQGYGYTF

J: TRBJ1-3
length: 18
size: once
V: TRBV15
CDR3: CATSTPGQGRFSGNTIYF

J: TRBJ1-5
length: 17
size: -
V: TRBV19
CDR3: CASSMGGQFGSNQPQHF

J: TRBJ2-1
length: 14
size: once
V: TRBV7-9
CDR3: CASSPGGKNNEQFF

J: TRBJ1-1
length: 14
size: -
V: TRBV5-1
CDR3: CASSLNRVGTEAFF

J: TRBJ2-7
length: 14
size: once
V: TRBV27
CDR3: CASSLGGGVYEQYF

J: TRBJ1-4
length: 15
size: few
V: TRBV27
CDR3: CASRKQGALVEKLFF

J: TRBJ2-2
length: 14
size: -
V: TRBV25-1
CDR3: CASSTDRLSGELFF

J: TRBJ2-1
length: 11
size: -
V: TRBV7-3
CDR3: CASSSDSEQFF